This T cell receptor (beta chain) was sequenced during a study of CD8+ T cells in alopecia areata. Study-wide results and caveats: An increase in clonality over normal scalp was evident in lesional scalp, especially alopecia totalis/universalis.

Sequencing used cDNA as its template, made by extracting RNA and reverse transcribing it. Sequencing was performed with immunoSEQ multiplex PCR; in TCRdb, only in-frame clones are kept and a portion is missing. The sample consists of some 200,000 clones, approximately 56% of them appearing once. It was from alopecia areata patients that lesional scalp punch biopsies and peripheral blood were collected. CDR1 is GTSNPN and CDR2 is SVGIG in the germline V gene (reference sequence). The germline V and J ends were trimmed by 0 bases and 8 bases, with 8 bases remaining between them. The CDR3 is 12 residues long. On this clone itself: The antigen remains unidentified.

This rearrangement joins TRBV30 to TRBJ1-5; a possible D gene is TRBD1 (5 bases). Sequenced here: CD4+ T cells sorted from blood, sampled at week 0. The TCR sequence derives from a human donor with alopecia areata. This chain's CDR3 is CAWSVQGKPQHF. In DNA form, the CDR3 reads TGTGCCTGGAGTGTTCAGGGTAAGCCCCAGCATTTT.